This T cell receptor beta chain was obtained from a study of CD8 T cells in Susac syndrome. It was with random hexamers that 0.5 to 1 ug RNA was reverse transcribed. MiXCR was run by TCRdb on the immunoSEQ multiplex PCR reads, yielding one entry per CDR3 protein. Of around 71,000 distinct CDR3 sequences in the sample, 93% were seen once. TEMRA cells were FACS-enriched, unlike CD8+ and CD4+ T cells, which were negatively isolated. The source of this sequence is a human donor with Susac syndrome. The material sequenced was CD4+ T cells from PBMCs.

This CDR3 is CSVDTHNEQFF. CDR3 nucleotides: TGCAGCGTTGATACGCACAATGAGCAGTTCTTC. V usage is TRBV29-1 and J usage is TRBJ2-1; D ambiguous. The CDR3 has 11 amino acids. The V end was cut by 3 bases, the J end by 5 bases, with 5 bases between. Germline V CDR1 and CDR2: SQVTM, ANQGSEA.